One sample yielded the 14 T cell receptor beta chains listed below, sequenced in a study of blood T cell repertoires in COVID-19. Repertoires were generated with immunoSEQ multiplex PCR, while TCRdb's copy carries only in-frame clones and drops some. The sample holds about 200,000 clones, approximately 80% seen once. The material sequenced was peripheral blood. Receptors were obtained from a middle-aged man with acute or convalescent COVID-19.

This chain links TRBV7-9 with TRBJ1-1; 7 nucleotides align to TRBD1. The ends lost 1 base at V and 11 bases at J; junction bases unmatched: 7. Germline V gene data show CDR1 as SEHNR and CDR2 as FQNEAQ (reference sequence). The CDR3 sequence is 13 residues long. CDR3 coding DNA: TGTGCCAGCAGCTTAGAACAGGGGCGAGGGGCTTTCTTT. Its protein is CASSLEQGRGAFF.

The V and J genes are TRBV3-1 (or the pseudogene TRBV3-2) and TRBJ1-5, with D possibly being TRBD1 (5 bases). The CDR3 spans 12 residues. V was pared by 3 bases and J by 10 bases, with 10 bases between. CDR1 is LGHDT and CDR2 is YNNKEL in the germline V gene (reference sequence). The CDR3 protein is CASSQGWGPQHF. CDR3 in DNA: TGTGCCAGCAGCCAGGGTTGGGGCCCCCAGCATTTT.

This chain's CDR3 is CASSTTGRTGNTIYF. CDR3 sequence (DNA): TGTGCCAGCAGTACGACAGGGCGGACTGGAAACACCATATATTTT. The chain employs TRBV6-5 and TRBJ1-3; 7 nucleotides align to TRBD1. The CDR3 consists of 15 residues. The germline V gene encodes CDR1 MNHEY and CDR2 SVGAGI. With V trimmed by 5 bases and J by 2 bases, 6 bases remained unmatched.

The chain carries TRBV3-1 (or the pseudogene TRBV3-2) and TRBJ2-5; D perhaps matches TRBD2 (5 bases). The germline V gene encodes CDR1 LGHDT and CDR2 YNNKEL (reference sequence). The CDR3 has 13 residues. Trimming shortened V by 5 bases and J by 1 base, and 8 bases separated the two germline ends. DNA of the CDR3: TGTGCCAGCAGCTTTAGCGCCCAAGAGACCCAGTACTTC. Translation: CASSFSAQETQYF.

This chain links TRBV28 with TRBJ1-2, with TRBD1 matching 7 bases. Germline values: CDR1 MDHEN, CDR2 SYDVKM. The junction had 5 bases not matched to a gene; V was cut back by 3 bases and J by 4 bases. This CDR3 has 14 amino acids. The CDR3, as DNA: TGTGCCAGCAGTTTGTCCACAGGGGCCTATGGCTACACCTTC. Translation: CASSLSTGAYGYTF.

This clone occurred many times. V gene TRBV4-3 combines with J gene TRBJ2-3; 12 positions match TRBD1. In germline, CDR1 is LGHNA, CDR2 YSLEER. The CDR3 covers 19 residues. The junction had 14 bases not matched to a gene; V was cut back by 3 bases and J by 4 bases. For the CDR3, the DNA is TGCGCCAGCAGCCAGGGGACAGGGGGCAAACTGGGTCGGGCAGATACGCAGTATTTT. Translating it yields CASSQGTGGKLGRADTQYF.

The chain couples TRBV5-6 to TRBJ2-2, with 11 bases that match TRBD2. CDR3 length equals 15 residues. Trimming cost V 2 bases and J 4 bases; bases outside gene matches: 1. Germline CDR1 SGHDT, CDR2 YYEEEE. In DNA form, the CDR3 reads TGTGCCAGCAGCTTACTAGCGGGGGCCACCGGGGAGCTGTTTTTT. This encodes CASSLLAGATGELFF.

The rearrangement joins TRBV6-5 to TRBJ2-7; the match to TRBD2 covers 9 bases. Looked up from germline, CDR1 is MNHEY and CDR2 is SVGAGI. The length of the CDR3 is 15 residues. J was trimmed by 4 bases and V by 8 bases; bases with no gene match: 12. For the CDR3, the DNA is TGTGCCAGCCGCCGAGGTAGCGGGAGTTCATACGAGCAGTACTTC. Translating gives CASRRGSGSSYEQYF.

The chain has TRBV30 and TRBJ2-7, with D perhaps matching TRBD2 (5 bases). V was trimmed by 5 bases and J by 1 base, leaving 9 bases between them. CDR3 length equals 12 residues. Germline CDR1 is GTSNPN and CDR2 is SVGIG (reference sequence). The CDR3 reads CAWGGLSYEQYF. The CDR3 bases are TGTGCCTGGGGCGGGTTGTCCTACGAGCAGTACTTC.

This clone showed up just a few times. The chain carries TRBV5-1 and TRBJ2-2, with 7 bases lining up with TRBD1. The germline CDR1 and CDR2 sequences are SGHRS and YFSETQ. V lost 2 bases, J lost 3 bases, and 1 base stayed unmatched. CDR3 size: 14 residues. The CDR3 nucleotides read TGCGCCAGCAGCTTCACAGGGGACACCGGGGAGCTGTTTTTT. Its translation is CASSFTGDTGELFF.

The CDR3 reads CASRWGQGADTQYF. The DNA of the CDR3 is TGTGCCAGCCGTTGGGGACAGGGGGCAGATACGCAGTATTTT. V gene TRBV27 combines with J gene TRBJ2-3, with 11 bases lining up with TRBD1. Germline V CDR1 and CDR2: MNHEY, SMNVEV (reference sequence). The CDR3 loop spans 14 amino acids. Unmatched junction bases numbered 5, after V lost 8 bases and J lost 4 bases.

The chain carries TRBV4-1 and TRBJ1-2; 7 nucleotides line up with TRBD1. V lost 1 base, J lost 6 bases, and 8 bases stayed unmatched. This CDR3 is 15 amino acids long. CDR1 MGHRA and CDR2 YSYEKL come from the germline V gene. The CDR3 region is CASSQVTGALNGYTF. The CDR3 DNA reads as TGCGCCAGCAGCCAAGTCACAGGGGCTCTGAATGGCTACACCTTC.

The chain recombines TRBV27 with TRBJ2-7, with 7 bases aligning to TRBD1. Germline V gene lookup returns CDR1 MNHEY and CDR2 SMNVEV (reference sequence). Germline trimming cut 5 bases from V and 6 bases from J; bases unmatched to any gene: 16. The CDR3 runs to 16 residues. Here the CDR3 reads CASSQLRGQGLSEQYF. For the CDR3, the DNA is TGTGCCAGCAGTCAACTTAGGGGGCAGGGGTTGTCCGAGCAGTACTTC.

This clone was picked up a small number of times. This rearrangement joins TRBV29-1 to TRBJ2-3; 9 bases map to TRBD1. This CDR3 is built from 15 residues. The V segment lost 8 bases and the J segment 2 bases; nucleotides outside the gene matches: 11. Germline lookup yields CDR1 SQVTM and CDR2 ANQGSEA. CDR3 nucleotides: TGCAGCCTCCTTAGGGGGACAGGGTACACAGATACGCAGTATTTT. Amino acids: CSLLRGTGYTDTQYF.